Shown below are 21 T cell receptor beta chains from a single sample sequenced in a study of blood T cell repertoires in COVID-19. The assay was immunoSEQ multiplex PCR, and TCRdb's table has in-frame clones only and misses some. The sample comprises roughly 210,000 clones, more than 75% of which are singletons, and about 7% rests with the top ten. The sequencing input was PBMCs or T cells enriched from blood (not recorded which). The source of these receptors is a man younger than 45 in a cohort exposed to, infected with or recovered from COVID-19 (not recorded which).

V and J are TRBV7-9 and TRBJ1-2; 8 bases are shared with TRBD1. Trimming cost V 1 base and J 3 bases; bases outside gene matches: 4. The germline CDR1 and CDR2 sequences are SEHNR and FQNEAQ (reference sequence). The CDR3 has 15 residues. CDR3: CASSLGQGADYGYTF. In nucleotides, the CDR3 is TGTGCCAGCAGCTTAGGGCAGGGGGCGGACTATGGCTACACCTTC.

The V gene is TRBV6-1, the J gene TRBJ2-3; possibly TRBD1 for D (5 bases). V was cut by 3 bases and J by 2 bases, with 12 bases left in between. This CDR3 contains 15 residues. CDR1 and CDR2 (germline): MNHNS, SASEGT. This CDR3 reads CASSDLREYTDTQYF. The CDR3, as DNA: TGTGCCAGCAGTGATCTCAGGGAATACACAGATACGCAGTATTTT.

V usage is TRBV11-1 and J usage is TRBJ1-2; maybe TRBD1 (5 bases). Germline values: CDR1 SGHAT, CDR2 FQDESV (reference sequence). Deletions cut 5 bases from V and 4 bases from J, with 11 bases between. The CDR3 loop spans 13 amino acids. The CDR3 sequence is CASSTIGGYGYTF. CDR3 DNA sequence: TGTGCCAGCAGCACCATCGGGGGCTATGGCTACACCTTC.

The gene calls are TRBV4-1 and TRBJ2-7; the D is unclear. CDR1 is MGHRA, CDR2 YSYEKL, per germline. V dropped 4 bases and J dropped 2 bases, with 9 bases sitting between them. The CDR3 sequence is 13 residues long. For the CDR3, the DNA is TGCGCCAGCAGCCCCGGGTCGACCTACGAGCAGTACTTC. Amino acids: CASSPGSTYEQYF.

The chain combines TRBV28 with TRBJ1-5; tentative D call: TRBD1 (5 bases). The CDR3 has 17 amino acids. CDR1 is MDHEN and CDR2 is SYDVKM in the germline V gene. Trimming pared 3 bases from V and 3 bases from J, leaving 18 bases between. This CDR3 reads CASSLGRTSGYNQPQHF. In nucleotides, the CDR3 is TGTGCCAGCAGTTTGGGAAGAACTTCAGGGTACAATCAGCCCCAGCATTTT.

This chain connects TRBV5-4 to TRBJ1-2; possible D gene TRBD1, 6 bases. The length of the CDR3 is 15 residues. The ends were cut back, 3 bases at V and 4 bases at J, with 16 bases in the middle. CDR1 SGHNT and CDR2 YYREEE come from the germline V gene (reference sequence). CDR3 bases: TGTGCCAGCAGCTCAGTCGGACAGCGAGGCTATGGCTACACCTTC. As protein: CASSSVGQRGYGYTF.

The V gene is TRBV7-2, the J gene TRBJ2-5; TRBD2 matches at 9 bases. Germline V gene sequence: CDR1 SGHTA, CDR2 FQGNSA. Unmatched junction bases numbered 11, after V lost 1 base and J lost 5 bases. This CDR3 spans 17 amino acids. The DNA of the CDR3 is TGTGCCAGCAGCTTAGGGCTAGCGGGGACCCCGGGGGAGACCCAGTACTTC. This translates into CASSLGLAGTPGETQYF. The entire variable domain, with the rest obtained from reference TRBV7-2 and TRBJ2-5, is as follows: GAGVSQSPSNKVTEKGKDVELRCDPISGHTALYWYRQSLGQGLEFLIYFQGNSAPDKSGLPSDRFSAERTGGSVSTLTIQRTQQEDSAVYLCASSLGLAGTPGETQYFGPGTRLLVL.

V usage is TRBV5-1 and J usage is TRBJ2-3, with D tentatively TRBD2 (6 bases). V shed 0 bases and J shed 2 bases, with 16 bases lying between them. Germline V gene lookup returns CDR1 SGHRS and CDR2 YFSETQ. The CDR3 covers 17 residues. The CDR3 sequence: CASSLVFGGKDTDTQYF. CDR3 bases: TGCGCCAGCAGCTTGGTTTTCGGCGGGAAGGACACAGATACGCAGTATTTT.

The V and J genes are TRBV11-3 and TRBJ2-5; 10 bases match TRBD2. Trimming at V came to 2 bases and at J to 5 bases, leaving 2 bases not matched to a gene. The length of the CDR3 is 14 residues. CDR1 and CDR2 from the germline V gene are SGHNT and YENEEA. The CDR3 DNA is TGTGCCAGCAGCTTAACAGCGGGAGGGGAGACCCAGTACTTC. Protein product: CASSLTAGGETQYF. The variable domain in full, with the rest retrieved from reference TRBV11-3 and TRBJ2-5, is EAGVVQSPRYKIIEKKQPVAFWCNPISGHNTLYWYLQNLGQGPELLIRYENEEAVDDSQLPKDRFSAERLKGVDSTLKIQPAELGDSAVYLCASSLTAGGETQYFGPGTRLLVL.

The V call is TRBV7-9, the J call TRBJ1-4; D is uncertain. V was pared by 5 bases and J by 5 bases, with 12 bases between. The CDR3 contains 14 residues. In germline, CDR1 is SEHNR, CDR2 FQNEAQ (reference sequence). The CDR3 nucleotides read TGTGCCAGCAGCCCCAGCGGGAGGAATGAAAAACTGTTTTTT. It specifies CASSPSGRNEKLFF.

This clone appeared a single time. This chain's CDR3 is CASSYAGVQETQYF. The CDR3 DNA sequence: TGTGCCAGCAGTTACGCGGGCGTCCAAGAGACCCAGTACTTC. The chain recombines TRBV6-5 with TRBJ2-5, with a possible D match to TRBD2 (5 bases). CDR3 length: 14 residues. V was cut by 2 bases and J by 1 base, with 8 bases left in between. Germline V gene data show CDR1 as MNHEY and CDR2 as SVGAGI.

Only one count was recorded for this clone. The chain carries TRBV11-3 and TRBJ2-7; D may be TRBD2 (6 bases). V shed 3 bases and J shed 5 bases, with 11 bases lying between them. The CDR3 contains 13 residues. Germline CDR1 is SGHNT and CDR2 is YENEEA. The CDR3 DNA reads TGTGCCAGCAGCTTCCGTACGGGGGACGAGCAGTACTTC. It yields the protein CASSFRTGDEQYF.

This chain uses TRBV28 with TRBJ2-4; D remains ambiguous. In germline, CDR1 is MDHEN, CDR2 SYDVKM. V was trimmed by 5 bases and J by 1 base, leaving 12 bases between them. This CDR3 comprises 15 residues. CDR3 sequence reads: CASSPAPRAKNIQYF. The DNA for the CDR3 is TGTGCCAGCAGTCCGGCACCGCGGGCCAAAAACATTCAGTACTTC.

The chain joins TRBV2 to TRBJ2-1, with 9 positions matching TRBD1. There are 19 residues in the CDR3. The germline V gene has CDR1 SNHLY and CDR2 FYNNEI. J was trimmed by 0 bases and V by 6 bases; bases with no gene match: 15. The CDR3 region has the DNA TGTGCCAGCAGCTCGACAGGGGGACTCAAATTTAGCTCCTACAATGAGCAGTTCTTC. Translated, it gives CASSSTGGLKFSSYNEQFF.

The V and J genes are TRBV28 and TRBJ1-2; D not certain. CDR1 MDHEN and CDR2 SYDVKM come from the germline V gene. Between the trimmed V and J ends, which lost 10 bases and 5 bases, there was a span of 14 bases. The CDR3 loop spans 12 amino acids. The CDR3 nucleotides read TGTGCCACAACTCGGGAGGTGTATGGCTACACCTTC. It encodes CATTREVYGYTF.

The rearrangement joins TRBV4-2 to TRBJ1-5; TRBD1 matches 7 bases. Losses at the gene ends were 1 base for V and 5 bases for J; bases not matched to a gene: 5. CDR1 LGHNA and CDR2 YNFKEQ come from the germline V gene. The CDR3 runs 15 residues. The CDR3 here is CASSQGGQGDQPQHF. The DNA for the CDR3 is TGTGCCAGCAGCCAAGGGGGGCAGGGGGATCAGCCCCAGCATTTT.

The CDR3 reads CASSPSSMAKNIQYF. In DNA, the CDR3 is TGTGCCAGCAGTCCTAGTAGCATGGCCAAAAACATTCAGTACTTC. The rearrangement uses TRBV28 and TRBJ2-4, with unresolved D. Per germline, CDR1 MDHEN and CDR2 SYDVKM. V gave up 5 bases and J gave up 1 base, with 12 bases separating them. CDR3 length: 15 amino acids.

The rearrangement joins TRBV7-9 to TRBJ2-5, with D perhaps matching TRBD2 (6 bases). The V end lost 2 bases, the J end lost 4 bases, and 11 bases lay between the germline ends. Germline V CDR1 and CDR2: SEHNR, FQNEAQ (reference sequence). This CDR3 comprises 14 residues. CDR3 residues: CASSLFLGGETQYF. The CDR3 nucleotides are TGTGCCAGCAGCTTATTTCTCGGGGGAGAGACCCAGTACTTC. Full variable domain (outside the CDR3, taken from reference TRBV7-9 and TRBJ2-5): DTGVSQNPRHKITKRGQNVTFRCDPISEHNRLYWYRQTLGQGPEFLTYFQNEAQLEKSRLLSDRFSAERPKGSFSTLEIQRTEQGDSAMYLCASSLFLGGETQYFGPGTRLLVL.

The V call is TRBV15, the J call TRBJ2-1, with TRBD2 matching 7 bases. V lost 1 base, J lost 2 bases, and 5 bases stayed unmatched. The CDR3 extends over 16 amino acids. Germline values: CDR1 LNHNV, CDR2 YYDKDF (reference sequence). The CDR3 spells CATSRGSSGTYNEQFF. The CDR3 DNA reads as TGTGCCACCAGCAGAGGGTCTAGCGGAACCTACAATGAGCAGTTCTTC.

A single count supports this clone. The chain has TRBV11-1 and TRBJ2-4, with TRBD1 as a possible D gene (5 bases). CDR1 is SGHAT, CDR2 FQDESV, per germline (reference sequence). V dropped 2 bases and J dropped 5 bases, with 10 bases sitting between them. This CDR3 is built from 14 residues. The CDR3 region has the DNA TGTGCCAGCAGCTTAAGCAGGGTTGAAAACATTCAGTACTTC. It specifies CASSLSRVENIQYF.

This chain joins TRBV28 and TRBJ2-1, with unresolved D. Per the germline V gene, CDR1 is MDHEN and CDR2 is SYDVKM. The V end was cut by 6 bases, the J end by 2 bases, with 17 bases between. The CDR3 extends over 16 amino acids. The CDR3 loop is CASSRPRPAPYNEQFF. CDR3 bases: TGTGCCAGCAGCAGACCAAGACCAGCGCCCTACAATGAGCAGTTCTTC.